This T cell receptor (beta chain) was captured by sequencing in a study of cytomegalovirus exposure and HLA in healthy donors. At the level of the study: Within an early data release were tens of millions of unique TCRs drawn from HLA-typed donors.

The primer mix had 60 Vbeta and 13 Jbeta primers. Generated by immunoSEQ multiplex PCR, the TCRdb table keeps only in-frame clones and is missing some. The table includes over 150,000 clones, 80% detected once. With respect to this clone: Its matching antigen is unknown.

CDR3 length: 13 residues. V was trimmed by 4 bases and J by 2 bases, leaving 9 bases between them. The germline gives CDR1 KGHSH, CDR2 LQKENI. Findings and caveats of the study: Cytomegalovirus status was reportedly diagnosed by the classifier with high specificity and sensitivity. A missense DCLRE1C variant was associated with V- and J-gene trimming of TCR beta chains in a later analysis, and an independent cohort replicated the association.

The donors comprised healthy bone marrow donors. The genes are TRBV18 and TRBJ2-7; tentative D call: TRBD1 (5 bases). The clonotype comes from a boy younger than 18 in good health and CMV-seronegative. Sequenced input: PBMCs. In DNA, the CDR3 is TGTGCCAGCTCACTTTGGACAACCTACGAGCAGTACTTC. Translated, it gives CASSLWTTYEQYF.